Presented here are 21 T cell receptor beta chains from one specimen sequenced in a study of T cells in Graves' hyperthyroidism and ophthalmopathy. Amplification targeted TCR beta CDR3 regions from RNA transcripts. First-round RT-PCR with HTBI primers amplified the TCR CDR3 region. TCRdb re-analysed the multiplex PCR reads in MiXCR, keeping a single row per CDR3 protein. The profile shows 300,000 to 500,000 distinct CDR3 sequences, over 13% of them singletons. The source material was blood. These receptors were obtained from a man over 45 with Graves' ophthalmopathy.

This chain links TRBV20-1 with TRBJ1-1, with a weak D call TRBD1 (6 bases). Germline loops: CDR1 DFQATT, CDR2 SNEGSKA (reference sequence). The V end was cut by 4 bases, the J end by 4 bases, with 16 bases between. The CDR3 is 14 amino acids. The CDR3 nucleotides are TGCAGTGCTAAAGCAGGGGCCCGGAGCACTGAAGCTTTCTTT. It yields the protein CSAKAGARSTEAFF.

Ten or more counts support this clonotype. The gene calls are TRBV7-9 and TRBJ1-1; no clear D gene. Germline CDR1 and CDR2: SEHNR and FQNEAQ (reference sequence). There are 12 residues in the CDR3. V was clipped by 3 bases and J by 4 bases, with 6 bases between them. The DNA of the CDR3 is TGTGCCAGCAGCTTTGTGGGCACTGAAGCTTTCTTT. This sequence encodes CASSFVGTEAFF.

This clonotype was seen more than once but under ten times. The V gene is TRBV5-4, the J gene TRBJ2-5; possibly TRBD1 for D (5 bases). CDR3 size: 14 residues. V dropped 2 bases and J dropped 5 bases, with 13 bases sitting between them. The germline V gene encodes CDR1 SGHNT and CDR2 YYREEE (reference sequence). The chain's CDR3 is CASSLQDVRETQYF. The DNA for the CDR3 is TGTGCCAGCAGCTTACAGGACGTACGGGAGACCCAGTACTTC.

CDR3 residues: CASSLSGQGYNSPLHF. The CDR3 DNA follows: TGTGCCAGCAGTTTATCCGGACAGGGATATAATTCACCCCTCCACTTT. The chain combines TRBV12-3 or TRBV12-4 with TRBJ1-6; the match to TRBD1 covers 8 bases. V lost 2 bases and J lost 4; bases outside the gene matches: 4. The CDR3 loop spans 16 amino acids.

In this sample, this clonotype turned up many times. The CDR3, as DNA: TGTGCCAGCAGTTACTCGATCCGCGGGAGGAGCACAGATACGCAGTATTTT. This sequence encodes CASSYSIRGRSTDTQYF. The chain carries TRBV6-5 and TRBJ2-3, with 8 bases matching TRBD2. Losses at the gene ends were 0 bases for V and 0 bases for J; bases not matched to a gene: 5. The CDR3 runs to 17 residues. From germline, CDR1 is MNHEY and CDR2 SVGAGI.

Comment on this clonotype: A much more abundant neighbour one base away suggests this may be a read error. This sequence joins TRBV27 and TRBJ2-6, with 10 bases aligning to TRBD1. Germline values: CDR1 MNHEY, CDR2 SMNVEV (reference sequence). The J segment lost 0 bases and the V segment lost 6 bases, leaving 5 bases of the junction unmatched. This CDR3 has 17 amino acids. In nucleotides, the CDR3 is TGTGCCAGCAGATATAGGACAGGGGGCTCTGGGGCCAACGTCCTGACTTTC. Translation: CASRYRTGGSGANVLTF.

This chain uses TRBV5-6 with TRBJ2-3; no reliable D call. V shed 1 base and J shed 5 bases, with 11 bases lying between them. CDR1 SGHDT and CDR2 YYEEEE come from the germline V gene. The CDR3 loop spans 14 amino acids. The CDR3 spells CASSLHPSEDTQYF. CDR3 coding DNA: TGTGCCAGCAGCTTGCATCCATCCGAAGATACGCAGTATTTT.

The genes are TRBV19 and TRBJ1-2, with TRBD1 as a possible D gene (5 bases). Trimming cost V 0 bases and J 7 bases, with 9 bases left between them. CDR3 length: 13 residues. Germline assignment: CDR1 LNHDA and CDR2 SQIVND (reference sequence). The CDR3 is CASSIDRGRGYTF. The CDR3 nucleotides read TGTGCCAGTAGTATAGATAGGGGACGTGGCTACACCTTC.

This clonotype was seen repeatedly, ten times or more. CDR3 amino acids: CASSVGVEGEQYF. The CDR3 coding sequence is TGTGCCAGCAGCGTAGGGGTCGAGGGCGAGCAGTACTTC. The genes are TRBV9 and TRBJ2-7, with D perhaps TRBD2 (5 bases). The germline gives CDR1 SGDLS, CDR2 YYNGEE. The CDR3 consists of 13 residues. V was cut by 0 bases and J by 6 bases, with 10 bases left in between.

This clonotype was counted between two and nine times. CDR3 DNA sequence: TGTGCCAGCAGCTTAGGACCGGACAGAAGATCACCCCTCCACTTT. Its translation: CASSLGPDRRSPLHF. V usage is TRBV13 and J usage is TRBJ1-6; tentative D call: TRBD1 (6 bases). Trimming took 0 bases from V and 10 from J, leaving 13 bases between them. The CDR3 has 15 residues. In germline, CDR1 is PRHDT, CDR2 FYEKMQ (reference sequence).

This clonotype was observed a few times. V usage is TRBV27 and J usage is TRBJ1-1, with no clear D. Trimming removed 3 bases at V and 4 bases at J, with 9 bases between. The CDR3 length is 13 residues. Per the germline V gene, CDR1 is MNHEY and CDR2 is SMNVEV (reference sequence). The CDR3 reads CASSFRRPTEAFF. In nucleotides, the CDR3 is TGTGCCAGCAGTTTCAGGCGTCCCACTGAAGCTTTCTTT.

This clonotype showed up many times. The rearrangement uses TRBV28 and TRBJ2-3, with 10 nucleotides matching TRBD1. CDR3 size: 15 residues. Germline V CDR1 and CDR2: MDHEN, SYDVKM. J lost 3 bases, V lost 6 bases, and 6 bases had no gene match. CDR3 DNA: TGTGCCAGCAGCTCCCGGGACAGGGGAACAGATACGCAGTATTTT. This sequence encodes CASSSRDRGTDTQYF. Full variable domain (rest looked up from reference TRBV28 and TRBJ2-3): DVKVTQSSRYLVKRTGEKVFLECVQDMDHENMFWYRQDPGLGLRLIYFSYDVKMKEKGDIPEGYSVSREKKERFSLILESASTNQTSMYLCASSSRDRGTDTQYFGPGTRLTVL.

A few counts support this clonotype. J is TRBJ2-1 and V is TRBV20-1; D is tentatively TRBD1 or TRBD2 (5 bases each). With 7 bases removed from V and 15 bases from J, the gap between germline ends came to 22 bases. The CDR3 is 12 residues long. Germline CDR1 DFQATT, CDR2 SNEGSKA (reference sequence). CDR3 region: CSVREDQARGFF. In DNA, the CDR3 is TGCAGTGTCAGGGAAGACCAAGCCCGGGGGTTCTTC.

At least ten counts were recorded for this clonotype. The rearrangement links TRBV24-1 to TRBJ2-3, with TRBD2 identical over 11 bases. Germline V gene sequence: CDR1 KGHDR, CDR2 SFDVKD. Losses at the gene ends were 2 bases for V and 4 bases for J; bases not matched to a gene: 19. This CDR3 spans 21 amino acids. The CDR3 nucleotides read TGTGCCACCAGTGATTCTAACAAACGACCAACTAGCGGGAGAAGGGCAGATACGCAGTATTTT. Amino acid sequence: CATSDSNKRPTSGRRADTQYF.

Ten or more counts support this clonotype. V usage is TRBV28 and J usage is TRBJ1-2, with D possibly matching TRBD1 (5 bases). Deletions cut 2 bases from V and 4 bases from J, with 17 bases between. Germline V CDR1 and CDR2: MDHEN, SYDVKM. CDR3 size: 16 residues. The DNA of the CDR3 is TGTGCCAGCAGTTTAAGCTGGGGGGACTTTTCCTATGGCTACACCTTC. It translates to CASSLSWGDFSYGYTF.

This clonotype was detected many times. This rearrangement joins TRBV15 to TRBJ2-1; 12 bases are a match to TRBD2. The CDR3 runs 14 residues. The V gene end was trimmed by 5 bases and the J gene end by 6 bases; junction bases not matched to a gene: 2. Germline-derived CDR1 and CDR2 are LNHNV and YYDKDF (reference sequence). The CDR3 region has the DNA TGTGCCACCAGCCTAGCGGGAGGGAGCAATGAGCAGTTCTTC. Translation gives CATSLAGGSNEQFF.

This rearrangement joins TRBV20-1 to TRBJ1-5; maybe TRBD1 (5 bases). The CDR3 has 17 residues. Germline lookup yields CDR1 DFQATT and CDR2 SNEGSKA (reference sequence). Trimming shortened V by 3 bases and J by 2 bases, and 20 bases separated the two germline ends. CDR3 nucleotide sequence: TGCAGTGCTAGGTTCACCTGGGGGGGACTTCGCAATCAGCCCCAGCATTTT. This gives the protein CSARFTWGGLRNQPQHF.

The sample holds many counts of this clonotype. This chain links TRBV13 with TRBJ2-2; D gene ambiguous. Trimming stripped 4 bases from V and 8 bases from J, with 8 bases between. Germline CDR1 reads PRHDT; CDR2 reads FYEKMQ (reference sequence). CDR3 size: 12 residues. The CDR3 sequence is CASSSVPGELFF. CDR3 in DNA: TGTGCCAGCAGCTCCGTGCCAGGGGAGCTGTTTTTT.

V and J are TRBV10-3 and TRBJ2-1, with 10 bases identical to TRBD2. The CDR3 loop spans 16 amino acids. The V and J ends lost 6 bases and 0 bases, in that order; junction bases with no gene match: 5. Germline CDR1 ENHRY, CDR2 SYGVKD. The chain's CDR3 is CAIRQTSGYSYNEQFF. The CDR3 DNA sequence: TGTGCCATCAGGCAGACTAGCGGGTACTCCTACAATGAGCAGTTCTTC.

This sequence joins TRBV6-2 or TRBV6-3 and TRBJ2-5; 12 positions agree with TRBD1. Germline V CDR1 and CDR2: MNHEY, SVGEGT. V lost 6 bases and J lost 5; bases outside the gene matches: 13. This CDR3 region has 17 residues. The CDR3, as DNA: TGTGCCAGCAGCTCTCTCCAGGGACAGGGGGCGCGGGAGACCCAGTACTTC. Translating it yields CASSSLQGQGARETQYF.

This clonotype showed up just a few times. This sequence joins TRBV27 and TRBJ2-3, with 13 positions matching TRBD2. The CDR3 covers 15 residues. CDR1 is MNHEY, CDR2 SMNVEV, per germline (reference sequence). J lost 5 bases, V lost 8 bases, and 7 bases had no gene match. CDR3 loop: CASGRLAGGVDTQYF. The CDR3 DNA reads as TGTGCCAGCGGCAGACTAGCGGGAGGAGTAGATACGCAGTATTTT.